This record looks at one T cell receptor beta chain sequence and its context. TCRdb's table, derived via immunoSEQ multiplex PCR, lists solely in-frame clones and lacks some. The sample contains around 270,000 clones, around 86% of which appear only once. The data derive from a study of blood T cell repertoires in COVID-19. The CDR3 has 15 residues. The germline V gene encodes CDR1 MNHEY and CDR2 SMNVEV (reference sequence). Trimming removed 0 bases at V and 7 bases at J, with 15 bases between. The TCR sequence derives from a woman aged 55-75 years with COVID-19, enrolled during active disease. Sequenced input: peripheral blood. This rearrangement joins TRBV27 to TRBJ1-1; no clear D. The CDR3 is CASSLSTVFGSEAFF. The CDR3 DNA follows: TGTGCCAGCAGTTTATCCACAGTGTTTGGTAGTGAAGCTTTCTTT.